This TCR beta chain was sequenced during a study of human T cells and chemical hapten exposure. The time point denotes: pre-sensitization, week 0. Sample treatment: therapeutic diphenylcyclopropenone sensitization with weekly scalp DPC. TCRdb reanalysed the RACE reads using MiXCR and keeps one entry per CDR3 protein. The sample holds 80,000 to 100,000 distinct CDR3 sequences, around 10% seen once. The CDR3 is 12 amino acids. Trimming shortened V by 5 bases and J by 5 bases, and 9 bases separated the two germline ends. Germline V CDR1 and CDR2: KGHSH, LQKENI. This clonotype was recorded at least ten times.

This chain links TRBV18 with TRBJ2-5, with D unresolved. This TCR came from a woman aged 40 to 55 with alopecia areata. Some clones in this sample may be carry-over from other donors' samples. Sequenced material: whole blood, taken in connection with sensitization to the hapten diphenylcyclopropenone (DPC). CDR3 in DNA: TGTGCCAGCTCAGCCATAACTGAGACCCAGTACTTC. Translated, it gives CASSAITETQYF.